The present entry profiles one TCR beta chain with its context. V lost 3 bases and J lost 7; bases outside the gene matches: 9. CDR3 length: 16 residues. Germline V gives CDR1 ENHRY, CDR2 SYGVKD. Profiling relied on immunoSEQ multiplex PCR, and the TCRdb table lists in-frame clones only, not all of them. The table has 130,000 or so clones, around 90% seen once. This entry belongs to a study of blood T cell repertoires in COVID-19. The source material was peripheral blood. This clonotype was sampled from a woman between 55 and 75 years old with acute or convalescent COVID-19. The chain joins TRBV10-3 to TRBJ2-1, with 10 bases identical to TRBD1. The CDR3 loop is CAISDLTGGSGNEQFF. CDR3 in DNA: TGTGCCATCAGTGATCTGACAGGGGGCTCTGGTAATGAGCAGTTCTTC.